Sequencing of this T cell receptor (beta chain) was carried out in a study of blood T cell repertoires in COVID-19 (dated by TCRdb to the early 2020s). Context from the whole study: Samples from collaborators originated in the United States, Italy and Spain and spanned both the acute and convalescent phases of COVID-19. The prospective study material was composed of cDNA or gDNA derived from T cells, B-cell-depleted T cells, or PBMCs. Subjects who had been exposed to COVID-19, were actively infected with it, or had recovered from it provided the deeply sampled blood TCRbeta repertoires that made up the dataset. A freely available public database, intended as a resource for researchers studying the immune response to SARS-CoV-2, is where the repertoires were released. The samples were drawn from two sources: the first 160 participants of the ongoing ImmuneRACE study, and 1,000 to 1,500 subjects contributed by 6 global collaborators. Nearly every sample came with metadata listing a de-identified subject ID, COVID-19 status, age in years and sex. HLA class I and class II types, where available, came from metadata supplied by the sample provider rather than from assay-based typing. Here is what the overall study found, with its caveats: The quantity of clinical and demographic metadata differed by source and by participant and was supplied without curation.

As regards this clone: Its target antigen remains unknown. Per-nucleotide qualities are absent, and no much larger clonotype sits a single base away.

TCRbeta CDR3 regions were amplified from genomic DNA using the immunoSEQ Assay, a bias-controlled multiplex PCR. Regarding the original processing steps: The number of nucleated cells in each sample was estimated by amplification of reference gene primers within the assay. To quantify the absolute abundance of each unique TCRbeta CDR3 rearrangement, sequence reads were collapsed and filtered. For each sample, productive Simpson clonality was calculated as the square root of Simpson's diversity index over productive rearrangements. Sourced from immuneACCESS, this table was stored by TCRdb with only in-frame sequences that have V and J called. A share of the clones is absent; for the studies checked, an unresolved V gene accounts for under half, and the remainder has no known explanation. That table supplies the V and J calls and clone size; D and trimming were determined from the DNA. Across this sample there are hundreds of thousands of clones, with about nine tenths seen only once. Approximately 4.8% of the sample rests with the top ten.

Whole blood was collected in K2EDTA tubes by collaborating institutions according to the institutions' own protocols. For TCRbeta analysis, collaborator samples were shipped as frozen whole blood, as isolated PBMCs, or as DNA extracted from either sample type. The sequence was collected from a man aged 45-65 years with acute or convalescent COVID-19. Sequenced: peripheral blood.

The CDR3 region: CASRGTGYNEQFF. The DNA reads as follows: TGTGCCAGCAGGGGGACAGGGTACAATGAGCAGTTCTTC. The receptor chain draws on TRBV6-5 and TRBJ2-1; 9 nucleotides in the junction match TRBD1. Germline trimming: 6 bases from V, 4 bases from J; junction bases outside gene matches: 1. Sequences MNHEY (CDR1) and SVGAGI (CDR2) are obtained from the germline V gene. The CDR3 starts with the cysteine, ends with the phenylalanine, and has 13 residues. Only the CDR3 portion is preserved as DNA: 39 bases, with reading frame beginning at the first base.